In this sample, the clone carrying this T cell receptor (beta chain) turned up a few times. Its specificity is unknown. The TCR beta CDR3 regions underwent amplification using RNA transcripts as the source. The HTBI set primed first-round TCR CDR3 RT-PCR. TCRdb re-analysed the multiplex PCR reads in MiXCR, keeping a single row per CDR3 protein. This sample has under 400,000 distinct CDR3 sequences, with about 15% found just once. The data stem from a study of T cells in Graves' hyperthyroidism and ophthalmopathy. The overall study: At the time of initial diagnosis and before any treatment, peripheral blood was collected. Whole-study findings and limits: Also found in blood were most expanded thyroid clonotypes above 0.001. A 13 V-J signature model discriminated ophthalmopathy versus stable hyperthyroidism.

The germline V gene has CDR1 SGHRS and CDR2 YFSETQ. V gave up 4 bases and J gave up 5 bases, with 16 bases separating them. The CDR3 sequence is 15 residues long. Specimen: blood. The clonotype originates from an older woman with Graves' hyperthyroidism. J is TRBJ1-5 and V is TRBV5-1, with a weak D call TRBD1 (5 bases). The CDR3 loop reads CASSPQGISDQPQHF. The DNA of the CDR3 is TGCGCCAGCAGCCCTCAGGGAATCAGCGATCAGCCCCAGCATTTT.